This TCR beta chain comes out of a study of beta chain features in type 1 diabetes. Study-level information: Examined across all samples were over 85 million sorted cells. Overall study results and limits: TCRB CDR3 length was moderately but significantly reduced in all four CD4+ subsets of Type 1 diabetes patients.

Isolated RNA was reverse transcribed in full, so expressed TCRB transcripts were sequenced. Sequencing used immunoSEQ multiplex PCR; TCRdb keeps in-frame clones, though not all of them. The sample has 150,000 to 200,000 clones, roughly 60% seen once. The length of the CDR3 is 14 residues. V gave up 0 bases and J gave up 2 bases, with 8 bases separating them. Looked up from germline, CDR1 is SGHTA and CDR2 is FQGNSA. Only one count was recorded for this clone. Its antigen is not known. The sequenced sample was naive CD4+ T cells from blood. The receptor was isolated from a man aged 25-45 years with type 1 diabetes. The J gene is TRBJ2-7, the V gene TRBV7-2; D gene unclear. The CDR3 here is CASSLAGNTYEQYF. The CDR3 nucleotides are TGTGCCAGCAGCTTAGCGGGTAATACCTACGAGCAGTACTTC.